The clone carrying this TCR beta chain was seen a few times. These data belong to a study of blood T cell repertoires in COVID-19. Study-level background: Nucleic acid was either cDNA or gDNA, and it came from T cells, B-cell-depleted T cells, or PBMCs.

The CDR3 covers 14 residues. The V gene end was trimmed by 4 bases and the J gene end by 14 bases; junction bases not matched to a gene: 16. Germline CDR1 and CDR2: SGHRS and YFSETQ. Original processing notes: Estimates of nucleated cell counts were drawn from the amplification of reference gene primers. This table comes from immunoSEQ multiplex PCR, and its TCRdb copy is limited to in-frame clones, with some not included. V, J and clone size are those of that table, while D and trimming were read from the DNA. Among around 200,000 clones listed, under 85% were seen once. Seattle participants joined during active infection and were tracked over time.

The sequenced sample consisted of peripheral blood. This TCR was recovered from a woman in her 30s with COVID-19, enrolled during active disease. V usage is TRBV5-1 and J usage is TRBJ1-1; the match to TRBD1 covers 8 bases. CDR3 residues: CASSPAPRQGWGFF. Here the CDR3 DNA reads TGCGCCAGCAGCCCTGCCCCCCGACAGGGGTGGGGGTTCTTT.